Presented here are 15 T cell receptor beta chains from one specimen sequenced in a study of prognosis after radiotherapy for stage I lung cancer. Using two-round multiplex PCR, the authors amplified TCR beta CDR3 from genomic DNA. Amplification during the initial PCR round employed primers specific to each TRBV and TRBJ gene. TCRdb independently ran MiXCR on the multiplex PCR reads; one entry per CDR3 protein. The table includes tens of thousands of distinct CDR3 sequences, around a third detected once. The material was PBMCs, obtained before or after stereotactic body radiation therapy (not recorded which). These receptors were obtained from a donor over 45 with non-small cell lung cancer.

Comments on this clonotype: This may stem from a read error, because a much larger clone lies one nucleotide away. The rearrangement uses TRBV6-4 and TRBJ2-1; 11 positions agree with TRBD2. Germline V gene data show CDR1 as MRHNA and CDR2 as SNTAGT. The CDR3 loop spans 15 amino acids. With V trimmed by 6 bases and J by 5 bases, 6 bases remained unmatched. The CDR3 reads CASSPGTSGNNEQFF. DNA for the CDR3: TGTGCCAGCAGCCCCGGGACTAGCGGCAACAATGAGCAGTTCTTC.

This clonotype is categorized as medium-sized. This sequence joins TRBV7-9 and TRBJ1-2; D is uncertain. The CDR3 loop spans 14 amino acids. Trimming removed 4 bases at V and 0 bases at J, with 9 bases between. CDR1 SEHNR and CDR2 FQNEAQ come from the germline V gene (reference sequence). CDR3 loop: CASSSSSANYGYTF. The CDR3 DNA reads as TGTGCCAGCAGCTCGAGCTCTGCTAACTATGGCTACACCTTC. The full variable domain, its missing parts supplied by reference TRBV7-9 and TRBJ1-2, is DTGVSQNPRHKITKRGQNVTFRCDPISEHNRLYWYRQTLGQGPEFLTYFQNEAQLEKSRLLSDRFSAERPKGSFSTLEIQRTEQGDSAMYLCASSSSSANYGYTFGSGTRLTVV.

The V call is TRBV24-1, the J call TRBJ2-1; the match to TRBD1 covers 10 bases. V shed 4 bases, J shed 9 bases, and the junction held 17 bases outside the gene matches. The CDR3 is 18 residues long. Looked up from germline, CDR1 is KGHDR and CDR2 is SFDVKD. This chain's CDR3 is CATSDPGQGETIRSEQFF. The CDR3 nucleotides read TGTGCCACCAGTGACCCAGGACAGGGGGAAACGATTCGCAGTGAGCAGTTCTTC.

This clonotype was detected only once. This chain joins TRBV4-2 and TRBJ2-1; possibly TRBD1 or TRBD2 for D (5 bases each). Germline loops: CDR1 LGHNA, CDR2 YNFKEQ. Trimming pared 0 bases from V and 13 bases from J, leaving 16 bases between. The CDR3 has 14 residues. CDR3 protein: CASSQDWQGVDQFF. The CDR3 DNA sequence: TGTGCCAGCAGCCAAGATTGGCAGGGAGTTGATCAGTTCTTC.

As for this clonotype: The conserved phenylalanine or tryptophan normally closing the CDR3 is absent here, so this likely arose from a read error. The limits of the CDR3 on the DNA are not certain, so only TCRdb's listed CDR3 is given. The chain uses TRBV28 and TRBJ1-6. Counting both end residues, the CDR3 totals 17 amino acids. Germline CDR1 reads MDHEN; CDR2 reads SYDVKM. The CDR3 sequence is CASSFLGVGPYNSPLNS.

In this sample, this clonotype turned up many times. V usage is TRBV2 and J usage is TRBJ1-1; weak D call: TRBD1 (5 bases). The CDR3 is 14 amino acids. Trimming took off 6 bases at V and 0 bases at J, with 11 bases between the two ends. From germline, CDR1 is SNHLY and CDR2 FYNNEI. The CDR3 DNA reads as TGTGCCAGCAGGCAGGGTTTGGTGAACACTGAAGCTTTCTTT. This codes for CASRQGLVNTEAFF.

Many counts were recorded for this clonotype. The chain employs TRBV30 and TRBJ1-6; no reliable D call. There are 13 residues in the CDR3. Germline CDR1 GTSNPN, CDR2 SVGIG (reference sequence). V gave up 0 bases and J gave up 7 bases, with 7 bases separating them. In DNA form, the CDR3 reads TGTGCCTGGAGTGTGCCGGGAAATTCACCCCTCCACTTT. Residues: CAWSVPGNSPLHF.

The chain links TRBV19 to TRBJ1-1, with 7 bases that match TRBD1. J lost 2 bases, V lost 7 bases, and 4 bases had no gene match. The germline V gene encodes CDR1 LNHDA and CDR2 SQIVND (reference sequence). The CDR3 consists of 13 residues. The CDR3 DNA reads TGTGCCAGTACAAGGACAGGTAACACTGAAGCTTTCTTT. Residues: CASTRTGNTEAFF.

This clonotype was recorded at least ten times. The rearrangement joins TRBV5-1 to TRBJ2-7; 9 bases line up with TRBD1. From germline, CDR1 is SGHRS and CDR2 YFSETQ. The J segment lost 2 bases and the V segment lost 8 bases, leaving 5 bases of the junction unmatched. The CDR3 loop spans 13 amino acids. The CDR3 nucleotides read TGCGCCAGTCGGACAGGGGACACCTACGAGCAGTACTTC. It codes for CASRTGDTYEQYF.

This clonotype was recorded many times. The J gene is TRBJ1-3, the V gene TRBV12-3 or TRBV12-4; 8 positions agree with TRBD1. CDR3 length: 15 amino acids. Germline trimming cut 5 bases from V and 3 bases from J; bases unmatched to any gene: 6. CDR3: CASSRGQGSGNTIYF. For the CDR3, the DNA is TGTGCCAGCAGTCGCGGACAGGGTAGTGGAAACACCATATATTTT.

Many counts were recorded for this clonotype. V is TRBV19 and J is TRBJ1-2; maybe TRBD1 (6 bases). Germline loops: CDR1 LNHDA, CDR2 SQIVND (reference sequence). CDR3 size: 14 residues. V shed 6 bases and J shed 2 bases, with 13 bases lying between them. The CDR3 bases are TGTGCCAGTAGGTCCCCGGGGGCGAACTATGGCTACACCTTC. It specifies CASRSPGANYGYTF.

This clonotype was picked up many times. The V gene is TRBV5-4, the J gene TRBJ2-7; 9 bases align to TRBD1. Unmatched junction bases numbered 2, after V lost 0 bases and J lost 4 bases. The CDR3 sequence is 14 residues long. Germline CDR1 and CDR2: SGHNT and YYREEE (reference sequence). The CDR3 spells CASSLDRGRYEQYF. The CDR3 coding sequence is TGTGCCAGCAGCTTGGACAGGGGGCGGTACGAGCAGTACTTC.

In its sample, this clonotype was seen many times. Written as DNA, the CDR3 is TGCGCCAGCAGCTTGTTATACACCGGGGAGCTGTTTTTT. It yields the protein CASSLLYTGELFF. The chain combines TRBV5-1 with TRBJ2-2; no firm D call. CDR3 length: 13 amino acids. The V and J ends lost 1 base and 3 bases respectively, with 4 bases between them. The germline V gene encodes CDR1 SGHRS and CDR2 YFSETQ.

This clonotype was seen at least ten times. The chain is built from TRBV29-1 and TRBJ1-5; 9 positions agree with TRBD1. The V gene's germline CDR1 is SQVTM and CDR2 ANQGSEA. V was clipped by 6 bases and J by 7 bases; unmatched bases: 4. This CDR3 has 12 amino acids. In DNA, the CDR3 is TGCAGCGTCGGGACAGGGAACCAGCCCCAGCATTTT. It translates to CSVGTGNQPQHF.

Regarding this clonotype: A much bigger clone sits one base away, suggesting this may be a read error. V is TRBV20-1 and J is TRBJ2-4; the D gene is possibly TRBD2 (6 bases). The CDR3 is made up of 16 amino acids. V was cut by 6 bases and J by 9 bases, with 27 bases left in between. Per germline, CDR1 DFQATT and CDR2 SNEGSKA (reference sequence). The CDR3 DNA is TGCAGTGCGCACCCGATGATAGAGGGAGGAAAGGGCATTCAGTACTTC. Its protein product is CSAHPMIEGGKGIQYF.